Listed here are 7 T cell receptor beta chains from one sample, sequenced in a study of T cell repertoires in cytomegalovirus infection. The antigens these receptors bind are not known. TCRdb analysed the reads with MiXCR anew, one entry per CDR3 protein. The sample records roughly 180,000 distinct CDR3 sequences, about a fifth being singletons. The specimen comprised CD8+ T cells from cultured PBMCs, sampled from culture after CMV antigen stimulation. All receptors come from a human donor in good health (CMV status not recorded). Some clones in this sample may be carry-over from other donors' samples.

The chain links TRBV7-6 to TRBJ2-2; 14 nucleotides line up with TRBD2. The trim removed 6 bases at V and 2 bases at J, leaving 23 bases unmatched. There are 23 residues in the CDR3. Germline assignment: CDR1 SGHVS and CDR2 FNYEAQ. CDR3 in DNA: TGTGCCAGCAGACGGACTCCGTTGGGGGGGACTAGCGGGGGCCGACCCAACACCGGGGAGCTGTTTTTT. Translation: CASRRTPLGGTSGGRPNTGELFF.

On this clonotype: A much larger clone lies one base from this, so it may be a read error. The chain joins TRBV6-1 to TRBJ2-1, with unresolved D. The germline V gene encodes CDR1 MNHNS and CDR2 SASEGT. The V end lost 6 bases, the J end lost 2 bases, and 11 bases lay between the germline ends. The CDR3 contains 14 residues. CDR3: CASSPGKAYNEQFF. The CDR3 DNA is TGTGCCAGCAGCCCCGGAAAGGCCTACAATGAGCAGTTCTTC.

The chain combines TRBV24-1 with TRBJ2-1; D uncertain. V was cut by 1 base and J by 9 bases, with 9 bases left in between. Looked up from germline, CDR1 is KGHDR and CDR2 is SFDVKD. The CDR3 contains 13 residues. The CDR3 nucleotides are TGTGCCACCAGTGATTTACGGGCTGGTGAGCAGTTCTTC. Amino acids: CATSDLRAGEQFF.

This clonotype has just a few counts. Here the CDR3 DNA reads TGTGCCAGCAGCTTAGCCGGGACACCAGATTGGGGCTATGGCTACACCTTC. Translating it yields CASSLAGTPDWGYGYTF. The chain couples TRBV7-8 to TRBJ1-2; D is possibly TRBD1 (6 bases). This CDR3 spans 17 amino acids. Germline lookup yields CDR1 SGHVS and CDR2 FQNEAQ. Between the trimmed V and J ends, which lost 0 bases and 4 bases, there was a span of 18 bases.

This clonotype came up a few times. The gene calls are TRBV7-2 and TRBJ1-2; 7 bases map to TRBD1. From germline, CDR1 is SGHTA and CDR2 FQGNSA. V gave up 5 bases and J gave up 4 bases; unmatched junction bases: 10. This CDR3 comprises 15 residues. The CDR3 DNA reads TGTGCCAGCAGCGTAGGGACAGTAAGCCCCTATGGCTACACCTTC. Translation: CASSVGTVSPYGYTF.

The chain uses TRBV6-1 and TRBJ1-2, with 7 positions matching TRBD1. The CDR3 runs 17 residues. The J segment lost 4 bases and the V segment lost 2 bases, leaving 13 bases of the junction unmatched. Germline CDR1 is MNHNS and CDR2 is SASEGT. CDR3 nucleotides: TGTGCCAGCAGTGAAAGGGACAGCCAGCTCTTCTTCTATGGCTACACCTTC. Protein product: CASSERDSQLFFYGYTF.

This clonotype was seen a handful of times. This sequence joins TRBV7-8 and TRBJ2-1, with unresolved D. Trimming left V 5 bases short and J 0 bases short, with 8 bases between. Germline CDR1 SGHVS, CDR2 FQNEAQ. The CDR3 length is 14 residues. For the CDR3, the DNA is TGTGCCAGCAGCCCCTATAGCTCCTACAATGAGCAGTTCTTC. As protein: CASSPYSSYNEQFF.